The 32 T cell receptor beta chains listed next were all sequenced from one sample in a study of OX40 agonist ivuxolimab in advanced cancers. Repertoires were generated with immunoSEQ multiplex PCR, while TCRdb's copy carries only in-frame clones and drops some. This table has 98,000 or so clones, less than 95% appearing once. Sequences were derived from CD4+ or CD8+ T cells sorted from blood, sampled in a trial of the OX40 agonist ivuxolimab. The origin of the receptors is an adult with an advanced solid tumor such as melanoma, head and neck, liver or kidney cancer.

The chain uses TRBV6-6 and TRBJ1-2; D perhaps matches TRBD1 (5 bases). Trimming removed 9 bases at V and 0 bases at J, with 14 bases between. CDR1 and CDR2 from the germline V gene are MNHNY and SVGAGI (reference sequence). CDR3 length: 14 amino acids. The DNA of the CDR3 is TGTGCCAGTAAAATGGGGGGTCCTAACTATGGCTACACCTTC. The encoded protein is CASKMGGPNYGYTF.

J is TRBJ1-1 and V is TRBV27, with D unresolved. This CDR3 is built from 14 residues. Germline CDR1 MNHEY, CDR2 SMNVEV (reference sequence). V was shortened by 0 bases and J by 4 bases, with 9 bases between the two germline ends. The CDR3 DNA is TGTGCCAGCAGTTTATCGCATTTTGGCACTGAAGCTTTCTTT. Its translation: CASSLSHFGTEAFF.

V usage is TRBV7-8 and J usage is TRBJ2-1; no firm D call. Trimming removed 1 base at V and 0 bases at J, with 7 bases between. CDR1 is SGHVS and CDR2 is FQNEAQ in the germline V gene. The CDR3 is 15 residues long. This CDR3 reads CASSLVVLSYNEQFF. The CDR3 DNA is TGTGCCAGCAGCTTAGTGGTACTCTCCTACAATGAGCAGTTCTTC.

The V gene is TRBV14, the J gene TRBJ2-7; possible D gene TRBD2, 5 bases. CDR1 and CDR2 from the germline V gene are SGHDN and FVKESK. Trimming removed 4 bases at V and 2 bases at J, with 6 bases between. The CDR3 extends over 12 amino acids. The CDR3 DNA follows: TGTGCCAGCAGCCCGGGGACCTACGAGCAGTACTTC. Translation: CASSPGTYEQYF.

This clone was seen once. The J gene is TRBJ1-6, the V gene TRBV5-1; 7 bases map to TRBD1. The CDR3 is 14 residues long. CDR1 is SGHRS and CDR2 is YFSETQ in the germline V gene. V lost 0 bases to trimming and J lost 7 bases; unmatched junction nucleotides: 1. CDR3 amino acids: CASSLEGGNSPLHF. CDR3 bases: TGCGCCAGCAGCTTGGAAGGGGGCAATTCACCCCTCCACTTT.

The chain's CDR3 is CASSPPQGNSPLHF. CDR3 DNA sequence: TGTGCCAGCTCACCACCGCAGGGAAATTCACCCCTCCACTTT. V and J are TRBV18 and TRBJ1-6, with D tentatively TRBD1 (5 bases). From germline, CDR1 is KGHSH and CDR2 LQKENI. V was shortened by 0 bases and J by 7 bases, with 7 bases between the two germline ends. The CDR3 runs to 14 residues.

This rearrangement joins TRBV6-5 to TRBJ2-1; 10 bases line up with TRBD2. Germline CDR1 reads MNHEY; CDR2 reads SVGAGI. There are 15 residues in the CDR3. Trimming took 3 bases from V and 4 from J; bases not matched to a gene: 3. The CDR3 sequence: CASSYLAGEYNEQFF. In DNA form, the CDR3 reads TGTGCCAGCAGTTATCTAGCGGGGGAATACAATGAGCAGTTCTTC.

The rearrangement joins TRBV5-4 to TRBJ1-1; TRBD1 agrees at 10 bases. The CDR3 contains 14 residues. Germline values: CDR1 SGHNT, CDR2 YYREEE (reference sequence). V was clipped by 4 bases and J by 11 bases; unmatched bases: 11. CDR3 bases: TGTGCCAGCAGCCTCAGGGCGGGGACAGGGGAGGCTTTCTTT. Protein product: CASSLRAGTGEAFF.

This clone has only one observation. The rearrangement uses TRBV29-1 and TRBJ2-5; D perhaps matches TRBD1 (5 bases). This CDR3 has 15 residues. V was trimmed by 5 bases and J by 4 bases, leaving 20 bases between them. Germline assignment: CDR1 SQVTM and CDR2 ANQGSEA. CDR3 nucleotide sequence: TGCAGCGTTAGCCTCAGGGCGTGGGCACGAGAGACCCAGTACTTC. Translated, it gives CSVSLRAWARETQYF. Full variable domain (rest looked up from reference TRBV29-1 and TRBJ2-5): SAVISQKPSRDICQRGTSLTIQCQVDSQVTMMFWYRQQPGQSLTLIATANQGSEATYESGFVIDKFPISRPNLTFSTLTVSNMSPEDSSIYLCSVSLRAWARETQYFGPGTRLLVL.

V is TRBV28 and J is TRBJ2-7; TRBD2 matches 7 bases. The trim removed 7 bases at V and 2 bases at J, leaving 11 bases unmatched. Germline V gene data show CDR1 as MDHEN and CDR2 as SYDVKM. CDR3 size: 15 residues. CDR3 loop: CASTPGNSGPYEQYF. DNA for the CDR3: TGTGCCAGCACCCCCGGGAATAGCGGGCCCTACGAGCAGTACTTC.

This clone has just one count. This rearrangement joins TRBV19 to TRBJ2-7, with TRBD2 identical over 7 bases. Trimming took 1 base from V and 5 from J; bases not matched to a gene: 5. Germline lookup yields CDR1 LNHDA and CDR2 SQIVND (reference sequence). This CDR3 has 14 amino acids. CDR3 coding DNA: TGTGCCAGTAGTATAGGCGGGAGTTCCCACGAGCAGTACTTC. Encoded protein: CASSIGGSSHEQYF.

The V gene is TRBV4-2, the J gene TRBJ2-7; D is ambiguous. The germline CDR1 and CDR2 sequences are LGHNA and YNFKEQ. The CDR3 spans 15 residues. V was trimmed by 2 bases and J by 2 bases, leaving 13 bases between them. This CDR3 is CASSQYVGMTYEQYF. The DNA of the CDR3 is TGTGCCAGCAGCCAATATGTTGGTATGACCTACGAGCAGTACTTC.

The rearrangement uses TRBV7-2 and TRBJ1-5; D gene unclear. V was pared by 0 bases and J by 3 bases, with 3 bases between. The CDR3 has 13 residues. The germline CDR1 and CDR2 sequences are SGHTA and FQGNSA. The DNA for the CDR3 is TGTGCCAGCAGCTTAGCTTACAATCAGCCCCAGCATTTT. It codes for CASSLAYNQPQHF.

V gene TRBV4-2 combines with J gene TRBJ1-5; 9 nucleotides match TRBD1. V trimming: 2 bases; J trimming: 3 bases; junction bases outside the gene matches: 5. Germline CDR1 is LGHNA and CDR2 is YNFKEQ. The CDR3 length is 16 residues. The CDR3 reads CASSQRDRELNQPQHF. For the CDR3, the DNA is TGTGCCAGCAGCCAAAGGGACAGGGAGCTCAATCAGCCCCAGCATTTT.

This rearrangement joins TRBV7-2 to TRBJ2-3, with 8 bases lining up with TRBD1. There are 15 residues in the CDR3. The J segment lost 4 bases and the V segment lost 6 bases, leaving 9 bases of the junction unmatched. The germline V gene encodes CDR1 SGHTA and CDR2 FQGNSA. The CDR3 DNA follows: TGTGCCAGCAGACTTCCGACAGGGGCTGCAGATACGCAGTATTTT. Amino acids: CASRLPTGAADTQYF. The variable domain in full, completed from reference TRBV7-2 and TRBJ2-3, reads GAGVSQSPSNKVTEKGKDVELRCDPISGHTALYWYRQSLGQGLEFLIYFQGNSAPDKSGLPSDRFSAERTGGSVSTLTIQRTQQEDSAVYLCASRLPTGAADTQYFGPGTRLTVL.

CDR3 nucleotide sequence: TGTGCCAGCAGTTCAACCACTAGCGGGAGGGCCGCGAACACCGGGGAGCTGTTTTTT. This sequence encodes CASSSTTSGRAANTGELFF. The J gene is TRBJ2-2, the V gene TRBV27, with TRBD2 identical over 13 bases. V dropped 4 bases and J dropped 0; count of bases not matched to a gene: 8. The germline V gene has CDR1 MNHEY and CDR2 SMNVEV (reference sequence). CDR3 length: 19 amino acids.

The gene calls are TRBV28 and TRBJ1-1, with D maybe TRBD1 (6 bases). From germline, CDR1 is MDHEN and CDR2 SYDVKM. This CDR3 is built from 17 residues. V was trimmed by 5 bases and J by 3 bases, leaving 22 bases between them. The CDR3 DNA sequence: TGTGCCAGCAGTATCTTAAGGGCCAGGGGCGGGGACACTGAAGCTTTCTTT. Its translation is CASSILRARGGDTEAFF.

The chain employs TRBV9 and TRBJ1-1; D may be TRBD1 (5 bases). The V and J ends lost 3 bases and 4 bases respectively, with 16 bases between them. The CDR3 has 15 amino acids. Per the germline V gene, CDR1 is SGDLS and CDR2 is YYNGEE. The CDR3 nucleotides are TGTGCCAGCAGCGCCCGCCCCGGCAGGGCCACTGAAGCTTTCTTT. Protein product: CASSARPGRATEAFF. Using reference TRBV9 and TRBJ1-1 for the parts outside the CDR3, the full variable domain is DSGVTQTPKHLITATGQRVTLRCSPRSGDLSVYWYQQSLDQGLQFLIQYYNGEERAKGNILERFSAQQFPDLHSELNLSSLELGDSALYFCASSARPGRATEAFFGQGTRLTVV.

This clone was recorded only once. CDR3: CSVEDSGPKSYGYTF. The CDR3 nucleotides read TGCAGCGTTGAAGACTCCGGGCCCAAGAGTTATGGCTACACCTTC. This chain uses TRBV29-1 with TRBJ1-2; D is undetermined. This CDR3 is built from 15 residues. Trimming cost V 0 bases and J 5 bases, with 16 bases left between them. The germline gives CDR1 SQVTM, CDR2 ANQGSEA.

This clone was seen only a few times. The rearrangement links TRBV5-6 to TRBJ1-1; 7 bases align to TRBD1. V trimming: 5 bases; J trimming: 0 bases; junction bases outside the gene matches: 4. The CDR3 runs to 14 residues. From germline, CDR1 is SGHDT and CDR2 YYEEEE. The chain's CDR3 is CASRLGGLNTEAFF. CDR3 DNA: TGTGCCAGCAGGTTAGGGGGCTTGAACACTGAAGCTTTCTTT.

The count of this clone is one. The rearrangement links TRBV7-2 to TRBJ2-1, with D possibly called TRBD1 or TRBD2 (5 bases each). The CDR3 runs to 15 residues. The germline V gene has CDR1 SGHTA and CDR2 FQGNSA. The V end lost 1 base, the J end lost 12 bases, and 19 bases lay between the germline ends. CDR3 coding DNA: TGTGCCAGCAGCTTAGGACCCAGCCAGGGAGTTGGGCAGTTCTTC. Protein: CASSLGPSQGVGQFF.

The chain recombines TRBV5-6 with TRBJ2-4, with 7 bases identical to TRBD2. V was clipped by 4 bases and J by 0 bases; unmatched bases: 7. The V gene's germline CDR1 is SGHDT and CDR2 YYEEEE. CDR3 size: 16 residues. The CDR3 DNA reads as TGTGCCAGCAGCCTAAAGCGGGAAGTAGCCAAAAACATTCAGTACTTC. It translates to CASSLKREVAKNIQYF.

The chain links TRBV6-5 to TRBJ2-5; D might be TRBD1 (5 bases). The J call is doubtful: the DNA matches TRBJ2-7 better. The CDR3 is made up of 16 amino acids. Germline loops: CDR1 MNHEY, CDR2 SVGAGI. The CDR3 nucleotides read TGTGCCAGCAGTTACTCGACCGGATCAGGGCCCTACGAGCAGTACTTC. This gives the protein CASSYSTGSGPYEQYF.

V and J are TRBV18 and TRBJ1-5, with D possibly matching TRBD1 (6 bases). V lost 0 bases, J lost 3 bases, and 9 bases lay in between. Germline V gene lookup returns CDR1 KGHSH and CDR2 LQKENI. There are 15 residues in the CDR3. CDR3 protein: CASSPPSGDNQPQHF. CDR3 sequence (DNA): TGTGCCAGCTCACCACCGTCAGGGGACAATCAGCCCCAGCATTTT.

The count of this clone is one. The chain combines TRBV18 with TRBJ1-2, with 10 bases that match TRBD1. CDR1 and CDR2 from the germline V gene are KGHSH and LQKENI. V dropped 7 bases and J dropped 4; count of bases not matched to a gene: 3. This CDR3 comprises 13 residues. CDR3 in DNA: TGTGCCAGCTACGGGACAGGGGCCTATGGCTACACCTTC. Its protein product is CASYGTGAYGYTF.

The chain has TRBV6-9 and TRBJ1-1; 9 nucleotides line up with TRBD1. CDR3 length equals 16 residues. V shed 0 bases and J 4 bases; nucleotides not matched to a gene: 6. Germline V CDR1 and CDR2: MNHGY, SVAAGI. The CDR3 loop is CASSYSDRGDGTEAFF. The CDR3 DNA reads TGTGCCAGCAGTTATTCCGACAGGGGGGATGGCACTGAAGCTTTCTTT.

The V call is TRBV11-3, the J call TRBJ2-5; D remains unclear. Germline V gene data show CDR1 as SGHNT and CDR2 as YENEEA. The CDR3 contains 13 residues. The V and J ends lost 3 bases and 1 base respectively, with 6 bases between them. CDR3 coding DNA: TGTGCCAGCAGCTTCCAGGCCCAAGAGACCCAGTACTTC. Its translation: CASSFQAQETQYF.

This chain connects TRBV27 to TRBJ2-1; perhaps TRBD2 as D (6 bases). The CDR3 is 14 residues long. The germline V gene has CDR1 MNHEY and CDR2 SMNVEV (reference sequence). The V and J ends lost 7 bases and 5 bases respectively, with 15 bases between them. The CDR3 here is CASKRRAAHNEQFF. The CDR3 DNA reads TGTGCCAGCAAAAGGAGGGCCGCCCACAATGAGCAGTTCTTC.

The CDR3 region has the DNA TGTGCCAGCAGTTTTCCCGACAGGGAGCTTGAAGCTTTCTTT. Its translation is CASSFPDRELEAFF. The J gene is TRBJ1-1, the V gene TRBV28; 7 nucleotides line up with TRBD1. The trim removed 3 bases at V and 7 bases at J, leaving 8 bases unmatched. The CDR3 has 14 amino acids. The germline V gene has CDR1 MDHEN and CDR2 SYDVKM.

This clone appeared a single time. V gene TRBV7-2 combines with J gene TRBJ2-5; 11 bases match TRBD2. Trimming removed 3 bases from V and 4 bases from J; junction bases left unmatched: 4. This CDR3 is 15 amino acids long. Germline values: CDR1 SGHTA, CDR2 FQGNSA. The CDR3 nucleotides read TGTGCCAGCAGCTTTTCTAGCGGGGGGCGAGAGACCCAGTACTTC. It codes for CASSFSSGGRETQYF.

CDR3 sequence reads: CASSQGQPYGYTF. The CDR3 DNA reads as TGTGCCAGCAGCCAGGGACAGCCTTATGGCTACACCTTC. V gene TRBV5-4 combines with J gene TRBJ1-2; 7 bases are shared with TRBD1. V shed 4 bases, J shed 5 bases, and the junction held 5 bases outside the gene matches. CDR1 is SGHNT and CDR2 is YYREEE in the germline V gene (reference sequence). The CDR3 is 13 amino acids.

The chain has TRBV5-5 and TRBJ2-1; D not resolved. Trimming shortened V by 4 bases and J by 3 bases, and 2 bases separated the two germline ends. The CDR3 contains 11 residues. From germline, CDR1 is SGHKS and CDR2 YYEKEE (reference sequence). The CDR3 DNA is TGTGCCAGCAGCCGCTACAATGAGCAGTTCTTC. Translated: CASSRYNEQFF.